This T cell receptor (beta chain) derives from a study of blood T cell repertoires in COVID-19. Clones were read by immunoSEQ multiplex PCR, and TCRdb kept only the in-frame ones, dropping some. This table holds around 260,000 clones, 80% to 85% found once. The receptor was isolated from a person aged 70 to 79 with COVID-19, enrolled during active disease. Sequencing was performed on peripheral blood.

DNA of the CDR3: TGTGCCAGCAGCGGGGGACAGGGAATCTACGAGCAGTACTTC. This codes for CASSGGQGIYEQYF. The rearrangement uses TRBV9 and TRBJ2-7; 9 positions match TRBD1. The CDR3 is 14 residues long. Germline V CDR1 and CDR2: SGDLS, YYNGEE. The V gene end was trimmed by 3 bases and the J gene end by 3 bases; junction bases not matched to a gene: 4.